The clone carrying this T cell receptor beta chain came up a few times. The antigen is not known. This record belongs to a study of human T cells and chemical hapten exposure. Notes on the study in general: TCRs at high frequency, those above 1 in 1000, did not change with DPC sensitization.

The sample's time point: patch test 3, about 24 weeks after DPC sensitization. Described treatment: therapeutic diphenylcyclopropenone sensitization with weekly scalp DPC. Those who donated were patients with alopecia, 18 to 70 years of age, and suitable for DPC. This CDR3 has 13 residues. Unmatched junction bases numbered 3, after V lost 0 bases and J lost 5 bases. Per germline, CDR1 GTSNPN and CDR2 SVGIG (reference sequence). Individual cDNA molecules in this library carried unique molecular identifiers. One entry per CDR3 protein results from TCRdb running MiXCR on the RACE reads. The sample has 95,000 to 150,000 distinct CDR3 sequences; around 11% are singletons.

This TCR was sampled from a woman aged 45-65 years with alopecia areata. Some clones in this sample may be carry-over from other donors' samples. The sample was whole blood, taken in connection with sensitization to the hapten diphenylcyclopropenone (DPC). This chain links TRBV30 with TRBJ2-5; 7 bases are shared with TRBD2. The CDR3 bases are TGTGCCTGGAGTGTTGGGGGGGTGGAGACCCAGTACTTC. Protein sequence: CAWSVGGVETQYF.